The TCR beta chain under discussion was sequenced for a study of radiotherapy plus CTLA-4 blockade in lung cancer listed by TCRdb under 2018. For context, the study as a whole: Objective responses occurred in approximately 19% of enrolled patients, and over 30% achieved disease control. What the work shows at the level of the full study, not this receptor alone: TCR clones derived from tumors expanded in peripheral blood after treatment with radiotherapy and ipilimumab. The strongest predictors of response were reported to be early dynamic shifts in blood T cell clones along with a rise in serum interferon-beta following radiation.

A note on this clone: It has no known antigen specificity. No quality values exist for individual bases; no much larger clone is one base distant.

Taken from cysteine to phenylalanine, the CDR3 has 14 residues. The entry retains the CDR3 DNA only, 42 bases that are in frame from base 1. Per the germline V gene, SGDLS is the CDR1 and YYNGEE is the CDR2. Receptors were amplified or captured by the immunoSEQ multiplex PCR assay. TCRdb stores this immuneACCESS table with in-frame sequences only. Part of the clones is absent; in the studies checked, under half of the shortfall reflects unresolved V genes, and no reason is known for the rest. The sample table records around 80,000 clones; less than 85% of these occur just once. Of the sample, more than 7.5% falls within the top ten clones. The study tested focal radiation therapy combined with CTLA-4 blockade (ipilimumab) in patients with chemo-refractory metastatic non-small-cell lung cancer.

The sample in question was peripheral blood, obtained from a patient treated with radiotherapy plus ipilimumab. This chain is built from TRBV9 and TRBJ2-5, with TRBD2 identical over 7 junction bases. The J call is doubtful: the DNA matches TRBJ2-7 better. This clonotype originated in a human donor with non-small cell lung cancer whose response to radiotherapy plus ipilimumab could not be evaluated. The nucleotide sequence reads TGTGCCAGCAGCGTCCGGGACTATGCCTACGAGCAGTACTTC. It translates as CASSVRDYAYEQYF.